This passage covers 18 T cell receptor beta chains from one sample sequenced in a study of Graves' ophthalmopathy and Graves' hyperthyroidism. The TCR beta CDR3 regions underwent amplification from RNA transcripts. HTBI primers were employed in first-round RT-PCR, then a second-round multiplex PCR followed. TCRdb itself ran the multiplex PCR reads through MiXCR, one entry per CDR3 protein. Here the sample spans around 670,000 distinct CDR3 sequences, 40% being singletons. Sample: peripheral blood. Receptors originate from an adult man with Graves' ophthalmopathy.

This rearrangement joins TRBV19 to TRBJ2-5; 12 bases match TRBD2. CDR3 length equals 17 residues. The ends lost 4 bases at V and 3 bases at J; junction bases unmatched: 9. Germline values: CDR1 LNHDA, CDR2 SQIVND (reference sequence). The CDR3 region is CASSRTSGTSPEETQYF. CDR3 DNA: TGTGCCAGTAGTAGGACTAGCGGGACCTCTCCTGAAGAGACCCAGTACTTC.

This clonotype has at least ten counts. This rearrangement joins TRBV7-2 to TRBJ1-4; no clear D gene. Germline lookup yields CDR1 SGHTA and CDR2 FQGNSA. This CDR3 comprises 15 residues. V was clipped by 1 base and J by 4 bases, with 10 bases between them. For the CDR3, the DNA is TGTGCCAGCAGCTTAGGCGGCAGAGATAATGAAAAACTGTTTTTT. Translating it yields CASSLGGRDNEKLFF.

The J gene is TRBJ2-5, the V gene TRBV25-1, with a weak D call TRBD2 (6 bases). V was shortened by 5 bases and J by 3 bases, with 16 bases between the two germline ends. CDR3 size: 15 residues. CDR1 is MGHDK and CDR2 is SYGVNS in the germline V gene. The CDR3 DNA follows: TGTGCCAGCAGTTTAAGGCGAGGCGGGGAAGAGACCCAGTACTTC. Its protein product is CASSLRRGGEETQYF.

This clonotype has just a few counts. This chain connects TRBV7-9 to TRBJ2-7, with 8 bases aligning to TRBD2. Germline V gene sequence: CDR1 SEHNR, CDR2 FQNEAQ (reference sequence). The CDR3 has 12 residues. Trimming took 11 bases from V and 2 from J; bases not matched to a gene: 5. The CDR3 sequence is CAWSSGAYEQYF. CDR3 nucleotide sequence: TGTGCCTGGAGTAGCGGGGCCTACGAGCAGTACTTC.

This clonotype was picked up many times. The V gene is TRBV29-1, the J gene TRBJ2-7; D unresolved. This CDR3 is 10 amino acids long. CDR1 is SQVTM, CDR2 ANQGSEA, per germline. V was shortened by 2 bases and J by 3 bases, with 2 bases between the two germline ends. CDR3 sequence: CSVENYEQYF. CDR3 DNA: TGCAGCGTTGAAAACTACGAGCAGTACTTC.

This clonotype was seen ten or more times. The gene calls are TRBV29-1 and TRBJ2-5; 9 bases fit TRBD1. There are 14 residues in the CDR3. CDR1 is SQVTM and CDR2 is ANQGSEA in the germline V gene. V lost 4 bases to trimming and J lost 3 bases; unmatched junction nucleotides: 6. CDR3 in amino acids: CSVGFGTGKETQYF. Written as DNA, the CDR3 is TGCAGCGTTGGCTTCGGGACAGGGAAAGAGACCCAGTACTTC.

The genes are TRBV5-1 and TRBJ2-2, with TRBD1 matching 7 bases. The CDR3 consists of 14 residues. Germline CDR1 and CDR2: SGHRS and YFSETQ. V was clipped by 5 bases and J by 2 bases; unmatched bases: 3. The CDR3 DNA is TGCGCCAGCAGATGGGACAGCAACACCGGGGAGCTGTTTTTT. Residues: CASRWDSNTGELFF.

This clonotype was observed a handful of times. The chain couples TRBV19 to TRBJ1-2; D unresolved. Looked up from germline, CDR1 is LNHDA and CDR2 is SQIVND (reference sequence). This CDR3 spans 16 amino acids. Trimming left V 6 bases short and J 4 bases short, with 21 bases between. DNA for the CDR3: TGTGCCAGTAGACACTCGAGGGAGGGTTCATTCTATGGCTACACCTTC. Its protein product is CASRHSREGSFYGYTF.

Many counts were recorded for this clonotype. The rearrangement joins TRBV5-5 to TRBJ1-2; no reliable D call. The germline gives CDR1 SGHKS, CDR2 YYEKEE (reference sequence). This CDR3 is 14 amino acids long. Between the trimmed V and J ends, which lost 0 bases and 4 bases, there was a span of 10 bases. The chain's CDR3 is CASSLDVAIYGYTF. The CDR3 DNA is TGTGCCAGCAGCTTGGATGTAGCAATCTATGGCTACACCTTC.

This clonotype was seen many times. The chain joins TRBV20-1 to TRBJ2-5, with D tentatively TRBD1 (6 bases). V lost 1 base, J lost 5 bases, and 14 bases lay in between. CDR1 and CDR2 from the germline V gene are DFQATT and SNEGSKA (reference sequence). The CDR3 totals 14 residues. CDR3 protein: CSARGGQGMETQYF. The CDR3 DNA reads as TGCAGTGCTAGAGGGGGTCAGGGGATGGAGACCCAGTACTTC.

The rearrangement links TRBV20-1 to TRBJ1-1; 9 positions agree with TRBD1. The CDR3 extends over 18 amino acids. Trimming cost V 2 bases and J 0 bases; bases outside gene matches: 13. Germline CDR1 and CDR2: DFQATT and SNEGSKA (reference sequence). The CDR3, as DNA: TGCAGTGCTAGACCGGGGACAGGGAGGCCTCCTATGAACACTGAAGCTTTCTTT. Its protein is CSARPGTGRPPMNTEAFF.

The V call is TRBV5-4, the J call TRBJ2-6; tentative D call: TRBD2 (6 bases). Germline values: CDR1 SGHNT, CDR2 YYREEE (reference sequence). Trimming took off 4 bases at V and 1 base at J, with 15 bases between the two ends. CDR3 length equals 17 residues. CDR3 DNA sequence: TGTGCCAGCAGCCGGACGGGGGAAAGGTCTGGGGCCAACGTCCTGACTTTC. This codes for CASSRTGERSGANVLTF.

In this sample, this clonotype turned up a few times. This rearrangement joins TRBV6-5 to TRBJ2-7, with TRBD2 identical over 11 bases. Germline V CDR1 and CDR2: MNHEY, SVGAGI. With V trimmed by 6 bases and J by 2 bases, 6 bases remained unmatched. The CDR3 spans 15 residues. The CDR3 loop reads CASSQMGLAAYEQYF. In DNA form, the CDR3 reads TGTGCCAGCAGCCAAATGGGACTAGCGGCCTACGAGCAGTACTTC.

CDR3 amino acids: CASSQGSLVYEQYF. The CDR3 bases are TGTGCCAGCAGCCAGGGGTCTTTGGTTTACGAGCAGTACTTC. The genes are TRBV14 and TRBJ2-7, with D hard to call. V lost 3 bases, J lost 4 bases, and 13 bases lay in between. Germline V gives CDR1 SGHDN, CDR2 FVKESK. The CDR3 has 14 amino acids.

This clonotype was counted between two and nine times. The rearrangement joins TRBV20-1 to TRBJ2-7; 11 nucleotides line up with TRBD2. Germline assignment: CDR1 DFQATT and CDR2 SNEGSKA (reference sequence). The CDR3 loop spans 13 amino acids. V gave up 6 bases and J gave up 7 bases; unmatched junction bases: 8. This CDR3 is CSAPRGLAEEQYF. The CDR3 DNA follows: TGCAGTGCCCCTAGGGGACTAGCGGAAGAGCAGTACTTC.

The rearrangement joins TRBV15 to TRBJ2-3; the match to TRBD2 covers 9 bases. The germline V gene has CDR1 LNHNV and CDR2 YYDKDF (reference sequence). The CDR3 totals 18 residues. Trimming cost V 0 bases and J 8 bases; bases outside gene matches: 15. The CDR3 here is CATSRDKGTSGLGRTQYF. The CDR3 DNA follows: TGTGCCACCAGCAGAGATAAGGGAACTAGCGGGTTGGGACGTACGCAGTATTTT.

The chain has TRBV20-1 and TRBJ1-4; a weak D match, TRBD1 (6 bases). Deletions cut 6 bases from V and 5 bases from J, with 16 bases between. This CDR3 is 14 amino acids long. CDR1 is DFQATT and CDR2 is SNEGSKA in the germline V gene (reference sequence). Written as DNA, the CDR3 is TGCAGTGCCCGGGCCTGGACAGACAATGAAAAACTGTTTTTT. Its protein product is CSARAWTDNEKLFF.

This clonotype was detected ten times or more. This sequence joins TRBV10-1 and TRBJ2-5; D not resolved. Germline V gene sequence: CDR1 WNHNN, CDR2 SYGVQD (reference sequence). The CDR3 has 13 amino acids. V was trimmed by 4 bases and J by 5 bases, leaving 11 bases between them. CDR3 region: CASSVKLGETQYF. DNA of the CDR3: TGCGCCAGCAGTGTCAAACTCGGCGAGACCCAGTACTTC.